This TCR beta chain originates from a study of T cells in localized non-small cell lung cancer. The germline V and J ends were trimmed by 7 bases and 4 bases, with 13 bases remaining between them. The germline V gene has CDR1 WSHSY and CDR2 SAAADI. This CDR3 has 14 residues. Samples of adjacent lung lacking atypia were obtained no closer than 2 cm to the tumor margin. The assay was immunoSEQ multiplex PCR, and TCRdb's table has in-frame clones only and misses some. The sample has around 870 clones; around 25% are singletons. A remark on this clone: The antigen remains undetermined.

Study-wide results and limits: Prolonged overall survival went with higher T cell density in the blood. Paired adjacent lung recovered a median roughly 54 of the top 100 tumor clones. Measurement of T cell clonality placed uninvolved adjacent lung highest, above the level in tumor.

The sample here was normal lung tissue next to the tumor, taken before any cancer treatment. V gene TRBV10-2 combines with J gene TRBJ2-2; a possible D gene is TRBD2 (6 bases). The source of this sequence is a male donor older than 55 with stage I lung adenocarcinoma. CDR3 sequence: CASTGGAGTGELFF. The CDR3 DNA is TGCGCCAGCACAGGCGGAGCGGGCACCGGGGAGCTGTTTTTT.